Listed below are T cell receptor beta chains from one sample, sequenced in a study of T cells expressing NK-cell markers. TCRdb reprocessed the 5' RACE reads, keeping one entry per CDR3 protein, no DNA. The sample's table shows some 390,000 distinct CDR3 sequences. Sequencing input: blood T cells: a sorted CD56 or NKG2C T cell subset, CD4+ or CD8+ T cells, or bulk PBMC T cells (not recorded which). The receptors were sampled from a woman aged 45 to 65 in good health. Both conserved end residues are part of each CDR3.

v_gene	j_gene	CDR3aa
TRBV28	TRBJ2-6	CASSHPRALPGANVLTF
TRBV11-2	TRBJ2-5	CASNRIRGAETQYF
TRBV6-6	TRBJ2-1	CASIGAGAQGNEQFF
TRBV14	TRBJ1-1	CAREEGHTEAFF
TRBV5-1	TRBJ2-1	CASSLGLAGASSYNEQFF
TRBV5-1	TRBJ2-1	CASGELAGEEFF
TRBV5-1	TRBJ2-1	CASSTPGLTETQFF
TRBV12-3/TRBV12-4	TRBJ2-7	CASSLATGEQYF
TRBV28	TRBJ2-5	CASSIQGRYQETQYF
TRBV7-8	TRBJ2-3	CASSFPGTGGETDTQYF
TRBV18	TRBJ1-4	CASSPSSGMINEKLFF
TRBV11-3	TRBJ2-3	CASSQNPLDTQYF
TRBV6-6	TRBJ2-3	CASSYESGITDTQYF
TRBV27	TRBJ1-2	CASSLARDRGLYGYTF
TRBV28	TRBJ2-7	CASSPGDWGAYEQYF
TRBV5-5	TRBJ1-3	CASSLGGHSGNTIYF
TRBV29-1	TRBJ2-5	CSVGLGETQYF
TRBV18	TRBJ2-2	CASHMNTGELFF
TRBV27	TRBJ2-3	CASSVLGGDTDTQYF
TRBV29-1	TRBJ2-1	CSIGGRRGNEQFF
TRBV3-1	TRBJ2-6	CASSPSGQGGAGANVLTF
TRBV10-3	TRBJ1-5	CAISPDGQPQHF
TRBV3-1	TRBJ2-3	CASSQGAQQPTDTQYF
TRBV11-2	TRBJ1-2	CASSLVKGRGNYGYTF
TRBV20-1	TRBJ2-2	CSARGGRSNTGELFF
TRBV20-1	TRBJ2-3	CSARQARGTGDTQYF
TRBV29-1	TRBJ2-5	CSVAPEETQYF
TRBV7-9	TRBJ1-2	CASTKKTGQGDRINGYTF
TRBV14	TRBJ2-1	CASSPQRQGPNEQFF
TRBV27	TRBJ1-5	CASSLGKISPQHF
TRBV18	TRBJ2-5	CASSQDLGLGQETQYF
TRBV7-6	TRBJ2-5	CASRQTSSGAQQETQYF
TRBV29-1	TRBJ2-1	CSVAGTSTKSSYNEQFF
TRBV28	TRBJ2-7	CAAGGQAGSYEQYF
TRBV3-1	TRBJ2-7	CASSQGTGFTYEQYF
TRBV7-9	TRBJ2-3	CASSSRQETDTQYF
TRBV7-8	TRBJ2-1	CASSSKRLAGDYYNEQFF
TRBV4-1	TRBJ2-1	CASSQAPVVRREQFF
TRBV7-8	TRBJ1-4	CASSLVPGFNEKLFF
TRBV10-3	TRBJ2-1	CAISESIPGGTYNEQFF
TRBV19	TRBJ1-1	CASSPDAGPGGTEAFF
TRBV27	TRBJ1-5	CASSPAFGGDQPQHF
TRBV5-4	TRBJ2-2	CASSLCGLAGVITGELFF
TRBV4-1	TRBJ1-3	CASSQGRASSGNTIYF
TRBV20-1	TRBJ2-7	CSASRPTAPYEQYF
TRBV20-1	TRBJ1-2	CSARVAGVSYGYTF
TRBV20-1	TRBJ1-1	CSARDTSDAEAFF